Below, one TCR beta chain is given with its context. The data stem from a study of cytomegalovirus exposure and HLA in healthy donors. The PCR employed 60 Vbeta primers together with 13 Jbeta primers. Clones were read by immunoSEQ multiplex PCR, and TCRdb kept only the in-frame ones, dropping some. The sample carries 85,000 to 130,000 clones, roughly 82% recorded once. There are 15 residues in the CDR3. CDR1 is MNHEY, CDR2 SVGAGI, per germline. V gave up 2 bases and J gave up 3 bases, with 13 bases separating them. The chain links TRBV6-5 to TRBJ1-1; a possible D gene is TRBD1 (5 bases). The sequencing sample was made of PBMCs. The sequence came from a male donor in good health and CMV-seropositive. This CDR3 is CASSYGRGRYTEAFF. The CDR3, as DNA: TGTGCCAGCAGTTACGGGCGGGGCAGGTACACTGAAGCTTTCTTT.